These T cell receptor beta chains were read from a single sample in a study of OX40 agonist ivuxolimab in advanced cancers. The data were produced by immunoSEQ multiplex PCR, yet TCRdb's version contains in-frame clones alone and is incomplete. The sample consists of 15,000 to 20,000 clones, about nine tenths of them appearing once. This specimen was CD4+ or CD8+ T cells sorted from blood, taken in a trial of the OX40 agonist ivuxolimab. The origin of the receptors is an adult with an advanced solid tumor such as melanoma, head and neck, liver or kidney cancer. CDR3s leave out the opening cysteine and the closing phenylalanine or tryptophan.

TRBV19	TRBJ2-3	ASSIESGRATDTQY
TRBV11-2	TRBJ1-2	ASSSPLTRDGYT
TRBV18	TRBJ2-1	ASSTGESSEQF
TRBV10-1	TRBJ2-2	ASSESTQRGELF
TRBV6-5	TRBJ1-5	ASSSGLNQPQH
TRBV15	TRBJ1-2	ATSRDPIRDLYYGYT
TRBV27	TRBJ2-7	ASSLQGVPYEQY
TRBV5-5	TRBJ2-7	ASSFSPGTSEQY
TRBV11-2	TRBJ2-7	ASSLWTSGSYEQY
TRBV27	TRBJ1-2	ASSLSGDYYGYT
TRBV2	TRBJ2-5	ASSEGKAQY
TRBV11-2	TRBJ1-5	ASSLDRDPNQPQH
TRBV9	TRBJ2-2	ASSPQEPANGELF
TRBV13	TRBJ2-7	ASSSTGGVSYEQY
TRBV7-9	TRBJ2-3	ASSLGWDGRTDTQY
TRBV14	TRBJ1-3	ASSQGGYIGNTIY
TRBV10-1	TRBJ1-5	ASSDRDREQPQH
TRBV15	TRBJ1-2	ATSSLTGNYGYT
TRBV7-8	TRBJ2-2	ASSLGSGTSVTGELF
TRBV4-1	TRBJ2-7	ASSQRELLLSEQY
TRBV29-1	TRBJ2-3	SAPVGLAGDFDTQY
TRBV19	TRBJ1-2	ASRPGQGFGYT
TRBV7-9	TRBJ2-7	ASSLDPAYEQY
TRBV19	TRBJ2-2	ASSPGTEYTGELF
TRBV6-5	TRBJ1-2	ASSERWGVGYT
TRBV11-2	TRBJ1-1	ASSLGDRGANTEAF